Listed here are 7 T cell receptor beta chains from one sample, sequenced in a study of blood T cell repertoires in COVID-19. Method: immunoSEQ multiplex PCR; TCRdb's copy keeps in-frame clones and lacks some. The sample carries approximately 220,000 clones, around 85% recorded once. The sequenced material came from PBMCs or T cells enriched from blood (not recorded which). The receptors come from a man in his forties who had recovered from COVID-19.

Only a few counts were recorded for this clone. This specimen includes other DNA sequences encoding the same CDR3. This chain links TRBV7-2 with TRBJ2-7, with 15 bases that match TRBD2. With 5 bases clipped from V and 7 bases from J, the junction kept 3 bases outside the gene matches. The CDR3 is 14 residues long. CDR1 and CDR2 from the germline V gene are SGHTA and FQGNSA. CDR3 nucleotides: TGTGCCAGCAGCCCGGGACTAGCGGGAGGTGAGCAGTACTTC. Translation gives CASSPGLAGGEQYF. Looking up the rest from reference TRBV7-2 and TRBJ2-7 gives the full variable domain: GAGVSQSPSNKVTEKGKDVELRCDPISGHTALYWYRQSLGQGLEFLIYFQGNSAPDKSGLPSDRFSAERTGGSVSTLTIQRTQQEDSAVYLCASSPGLAGGEQYFGPGTRLTVT.

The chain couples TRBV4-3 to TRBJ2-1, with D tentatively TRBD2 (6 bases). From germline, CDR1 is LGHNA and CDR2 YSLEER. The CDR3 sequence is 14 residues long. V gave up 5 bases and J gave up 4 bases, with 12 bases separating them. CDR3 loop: CASSGGSTYNEQFF. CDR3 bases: TGCGCCAGCAGCGGAGGGTCTACGTACAATGAGCAGTTCTTC.

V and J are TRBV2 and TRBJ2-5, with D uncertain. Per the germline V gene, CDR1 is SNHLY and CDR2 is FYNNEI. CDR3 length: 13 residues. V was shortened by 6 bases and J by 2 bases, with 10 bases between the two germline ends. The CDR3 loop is CASRSAFQETQYF. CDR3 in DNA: TGTGCCAGCAGGTCCGCGTTTCAAGAGACCCAGTACTTC.

CDR3 in amino acids: CASSGPRLAGAEQFF. CDR3 in DNA: TGTGCCAGCAGTGGGCCACGACTAGCGGGAGCTGAGCAGTTCTTC. The genes are TRBV25-1 and TRBJ2-1, with 12 bases aligning to TRBD2. Trimming at V came to 4 bases and at J to 9 bases, leaving 7 bases not matched to a gene. Germline lookup yields CDR1 MGHDK and CDR2 SYGVNS. The CDR3 contains 15 residues.

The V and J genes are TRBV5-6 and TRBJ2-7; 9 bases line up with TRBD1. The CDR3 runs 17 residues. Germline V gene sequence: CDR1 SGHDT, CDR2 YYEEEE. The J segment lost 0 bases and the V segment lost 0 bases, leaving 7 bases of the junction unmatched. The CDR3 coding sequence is TGTGCCAGCAGCTTGGACGTCGGACAGGGGCTCTCCTACGAGCAGTACTTC. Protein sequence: CASSLDVGQGLSYEQYF.

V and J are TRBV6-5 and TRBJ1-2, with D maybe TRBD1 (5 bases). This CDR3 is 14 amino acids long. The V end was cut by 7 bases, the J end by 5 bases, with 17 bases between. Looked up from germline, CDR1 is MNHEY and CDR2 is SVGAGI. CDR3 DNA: TGTGCCAGCAAGTTCGGGGGGGATCGGTATGGCTACACCTTC. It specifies CASKFGGDRYGYTF.

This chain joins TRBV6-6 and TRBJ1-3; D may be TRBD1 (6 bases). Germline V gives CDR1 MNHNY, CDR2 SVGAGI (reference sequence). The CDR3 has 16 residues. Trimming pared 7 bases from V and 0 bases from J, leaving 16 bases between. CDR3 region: CASNNPGQSSGNTIYF. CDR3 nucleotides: TGTGCCAGCAATAATCCGGGACAAAGCTCTGGAAACACCATATATTTT.